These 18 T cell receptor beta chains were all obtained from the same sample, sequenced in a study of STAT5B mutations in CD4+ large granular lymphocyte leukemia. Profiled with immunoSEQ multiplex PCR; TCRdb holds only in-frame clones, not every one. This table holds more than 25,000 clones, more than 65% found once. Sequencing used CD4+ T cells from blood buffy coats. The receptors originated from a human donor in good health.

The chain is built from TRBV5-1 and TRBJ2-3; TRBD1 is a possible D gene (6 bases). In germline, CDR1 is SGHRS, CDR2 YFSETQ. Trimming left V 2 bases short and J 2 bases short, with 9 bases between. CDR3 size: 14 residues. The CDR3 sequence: CASSLGQLTDTQYF. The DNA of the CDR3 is TGCGCCAGCAGCTTAGGACAGCTCACAGATACGCAGTATTTT.

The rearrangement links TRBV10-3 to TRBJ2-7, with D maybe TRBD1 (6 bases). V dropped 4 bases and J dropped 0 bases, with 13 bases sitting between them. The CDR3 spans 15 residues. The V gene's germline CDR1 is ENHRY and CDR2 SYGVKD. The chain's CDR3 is CAISGTGTHSYEQYF. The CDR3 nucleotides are TGTGCCATCAGTGGGACCGGGACACACTCCTACGAGCAGTACTTC.

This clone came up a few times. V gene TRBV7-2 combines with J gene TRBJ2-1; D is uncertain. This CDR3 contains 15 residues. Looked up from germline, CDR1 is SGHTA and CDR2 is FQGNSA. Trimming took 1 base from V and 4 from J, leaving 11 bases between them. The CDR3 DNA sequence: TGTGCCAGCAGCTTAGGCGTCAGCTTATACAATGAGCAGTTCTTC. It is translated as CASSLGVSLYNEQFF.

Here the CDR3 reads CASSKQGAGTEAFF. The DNA of the CDR3 is TGTGCCAGCAGTAAACAGGGGGCAGGCACTGAAGCTTTCTTT. The chain combines TRBV2 with TRBJ1-1; 9 bases fit TRBD1. The CDR3 consists of 14 residues. Germline loops: CDR1 SNHLY, CDR2 FYNNEI. V dropped 5 bases and J dropped 4; count of bases not matched to a gene: 5.

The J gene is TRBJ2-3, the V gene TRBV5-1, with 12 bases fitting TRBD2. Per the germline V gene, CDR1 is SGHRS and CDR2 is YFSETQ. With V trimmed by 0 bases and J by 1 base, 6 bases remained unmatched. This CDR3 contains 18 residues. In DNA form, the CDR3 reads TGCGCCAGCAGCTTGGAGCTAGCGGGGGGGCGGCGCACAGATACGCAGTATTTT. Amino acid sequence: CASSLELAGGRRTDTQYF.

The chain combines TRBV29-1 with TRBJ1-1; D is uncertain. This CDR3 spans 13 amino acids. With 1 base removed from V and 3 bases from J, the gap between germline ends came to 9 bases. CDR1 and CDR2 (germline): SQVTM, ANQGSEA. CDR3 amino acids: CSVEVGRDTEAFF. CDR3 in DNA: TGCAGCGTTGAAGTGGGCCGAGACACTGAAGCTTTCTTT.

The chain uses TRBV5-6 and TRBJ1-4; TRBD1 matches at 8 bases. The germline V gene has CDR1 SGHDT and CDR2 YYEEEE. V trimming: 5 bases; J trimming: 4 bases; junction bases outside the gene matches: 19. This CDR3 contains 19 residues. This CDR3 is CASRRGYRGARLINEKLFF. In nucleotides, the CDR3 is TGTGCCAGCAGACGGGGGTACAGGGGGGCCCGATTAATTAATGAAAAACTGTTTTTT. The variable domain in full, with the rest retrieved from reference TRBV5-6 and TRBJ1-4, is DAGVTQSPTHLIKTRGQQVTLRCSPKSGHDTVSWYQQALGQGPQFIFQYYEEEERQRGNFPDRFSGHQFPNYSSELNVNALLLGDSALYLCASRRGYRGARLINEKLFFGSGTQLSVL.

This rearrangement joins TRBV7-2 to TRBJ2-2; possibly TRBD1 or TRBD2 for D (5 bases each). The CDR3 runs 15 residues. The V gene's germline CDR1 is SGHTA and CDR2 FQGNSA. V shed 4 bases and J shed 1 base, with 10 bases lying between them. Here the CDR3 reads CASSSGPVNTGELFF. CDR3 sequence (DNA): TGTGCCAGCAGCTCGGGACCGGTGAACACCGGGGAGCTGTTTTTT.

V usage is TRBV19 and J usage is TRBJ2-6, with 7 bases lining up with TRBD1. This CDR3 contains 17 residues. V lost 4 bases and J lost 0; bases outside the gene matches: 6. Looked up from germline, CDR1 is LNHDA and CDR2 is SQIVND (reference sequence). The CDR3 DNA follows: TGTGCCAGTAGTAGAGACAGGGCGAGCTCTGGGGCCAACGTCCTGACTTTC. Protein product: CASSRDRASSGANVLTF.

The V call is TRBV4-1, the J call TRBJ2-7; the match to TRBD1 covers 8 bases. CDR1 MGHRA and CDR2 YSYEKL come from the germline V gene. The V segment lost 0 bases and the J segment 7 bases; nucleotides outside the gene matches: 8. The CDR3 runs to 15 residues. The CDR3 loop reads CASSQDRVRGREQYV. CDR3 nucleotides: TGCGCCAGCAGCCAAGATCGGGTCAGGGGGCGGGAGCAGTACGTC.

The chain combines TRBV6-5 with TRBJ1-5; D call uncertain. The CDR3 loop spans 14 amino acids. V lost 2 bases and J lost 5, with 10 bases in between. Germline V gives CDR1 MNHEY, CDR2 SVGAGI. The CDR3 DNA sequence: TGTGCCAGCAGTTACCGTCGCTCCTATCAGCCCCAGCATTTT. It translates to CASSYRRSYQPQHF.

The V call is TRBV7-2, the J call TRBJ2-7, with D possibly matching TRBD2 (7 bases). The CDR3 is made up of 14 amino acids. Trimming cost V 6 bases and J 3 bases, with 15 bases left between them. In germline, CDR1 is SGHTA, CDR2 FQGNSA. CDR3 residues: CASRPSGGGYEQYF. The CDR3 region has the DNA TGTGCCAGCAGACCGTCGGGGGGCGGCTACGAGCAGTACTTC. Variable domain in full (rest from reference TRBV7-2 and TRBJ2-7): GAGVSQSPSNKVTEKGKDVELRCDPISGHTALYWYRQSLGQGLEFLIYFQGNSAPDKSGLPSDRFSAERTGGSVSTLTIQRTQQEDSAVYLCASRPSGGGYEQYFGPGTRLTVT.

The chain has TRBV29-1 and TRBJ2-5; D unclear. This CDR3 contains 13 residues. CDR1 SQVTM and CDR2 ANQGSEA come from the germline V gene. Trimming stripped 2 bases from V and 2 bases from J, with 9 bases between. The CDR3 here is CSVETGQQETQYF. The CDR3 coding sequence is TGCAGCGTTGAAACCGGGCAGCAAGAGACCCAGTACTTC. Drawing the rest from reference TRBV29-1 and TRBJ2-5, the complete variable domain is SAVISQKPSRDICQRGTSLTIQCQVDSQVTMMFWYRQQPGQSLTLIATANQGSEATYESGFVIDKFPISRPNLTFSTLTVSNMSPEDSSIYLCSVETGQQETQYFGPGTRLLVL.

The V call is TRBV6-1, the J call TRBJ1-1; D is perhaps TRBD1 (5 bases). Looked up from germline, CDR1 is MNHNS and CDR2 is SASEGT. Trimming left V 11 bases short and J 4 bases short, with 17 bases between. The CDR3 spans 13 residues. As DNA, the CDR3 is TGTGCCCATAACTCCGGGGGAGGCACTGAAGCTTTCTTT. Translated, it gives CAHNSGGGTEAFF.

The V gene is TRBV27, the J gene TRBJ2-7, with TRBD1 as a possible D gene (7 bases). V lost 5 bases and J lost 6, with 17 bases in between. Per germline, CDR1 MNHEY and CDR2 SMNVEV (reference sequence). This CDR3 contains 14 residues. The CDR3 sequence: CASSPAAGGREQYF. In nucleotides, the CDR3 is TGTGCCAGCAGTCCTGCCGCAGGGGGGCGCGAGCAGTACTTC.

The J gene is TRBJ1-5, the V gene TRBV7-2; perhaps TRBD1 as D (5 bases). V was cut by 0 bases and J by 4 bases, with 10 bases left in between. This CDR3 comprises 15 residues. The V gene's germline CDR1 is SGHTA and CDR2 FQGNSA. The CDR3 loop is CASSLARSGNQPQHF. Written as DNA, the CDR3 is TGTGCCAGCAGCTTAGCGAGGTCAGGGAATCAGCCCCAGCATTTT.

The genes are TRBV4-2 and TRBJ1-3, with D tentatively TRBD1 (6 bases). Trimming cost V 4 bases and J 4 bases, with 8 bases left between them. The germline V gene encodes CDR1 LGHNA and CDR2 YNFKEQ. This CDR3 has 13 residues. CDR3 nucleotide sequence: TGTGCCAGCAGCCTGGGGGCCGGAAACACCATATATTTT. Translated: CASSLGAGNTIYF.

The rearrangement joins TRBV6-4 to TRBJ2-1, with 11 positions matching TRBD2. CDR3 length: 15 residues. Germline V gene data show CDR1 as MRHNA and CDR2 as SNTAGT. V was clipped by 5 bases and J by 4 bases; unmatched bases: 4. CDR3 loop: CASSRLAGGYNEQFF. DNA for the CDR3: TGTGCCAGCAGTCGGCTAGCGGGGGGTTACAATGAGCAGTTCTTC.